This entry lists 22 T cell receptor beta chains sequenced from one sample in a study of cytomegalovirus exposure and HLA in healthy donors. Researchers ran the PCR with 60 Vbeta and 13 Jbeta primers. This table comes from immunoSEQ multiplex PCR, and its TCRdb copy is limited to in-frame clones, with some not included. In the table there are about 150,000 clones, roughly three quarters of which are singletons. The sequencing input was PBMCs. These receptors were collected from a man aged 25 to 45 in good health and CMV-seropositive.

The V gene is TRBV29-1, the J gene TRBJ2-2, with 7 bases fitting TRBD2. After removal of 6 bases from V and 0 bases from J, the junction contained 7 bases not matched to a gene. The CDR3 runs to 15 residues. Germline loops: CDR1 SQVTM, CDR2 ANQGSEA. CDR3 nucleotide sequence: TGCAGCGTCCCTAGCGGCCACACGAACACCGGGGAGCTGTTTTTT. This translates into CSVPSGHTNTGELFF.

The chain links TRBV6-5 to TRBJ2-7, with 9 bases matching TRBD1. V lost 8 bases to trimming and J lost 0 bases; unmatched junction nucleotides: 2. Germline CDR1 MNHEY, CDR2 SVGAGI. CDR3 length: 13 residues. The CDR3 loop is CASRGQGSYEQYF. DNA for the CDR3: TGTGCCAGCCGGGGACAGGGCTCCTACGAGCAGTACTTC.

This clone was seen at least ten times. V is TRBV6-1 and J is TRBJ1-6; D might be TRBD1 (5 bases). The CDR3 has 14 amino acids. Germline CDR1 and CDR2: MNHNS and SASEGT. V was shortened by 6 bases and J by 6 bases, with 12 bases between the two germline ends. The CDR3 sequence: CASRSFGGNSPLHF. CDR3 nucleotide sequence: TGTGCCAGCAGAAGCTTCGGGGGTAATTCACCCCTCCACTTT.

This sequence joins TRBV19 and TRBJ1-1; D remains unclear. This CDR3 is built from 14 residues. Germline CDR1 is LNHDA and CDR2 is SQIVND (reference sequence). Trimming shortened V by 4 bases and J by 6 bases, and 15 bases separated the two germline ends. The DNA of the CDR3 is TGTGCCAGTAGTACGCAACGGGGATGGCCTGAAGCTTTCTTT. Protein sequence: CASSTQRGWPEAFF.

DNA of the CDR3: TGTGCCAGTAGCGCTCCTGACAGGATGGGCAATCAGCCCCAGCATTTT. Amino acids: CASSAPDRMGNQPQHF. The V and J genes are TRBV19 and TRBJ1-5; tentative D call: TRBD1 (6 bases). Trimming shortened V by 6 bases and J by 2 bases, and 17 bases separated the two germline ends. This CDR3 spans 16 amino acids. CDR1 is LNHDA and CDR2 is SQIVND in the germline V gene (reference sequence). Variable domain in full (rest from reference TRBV19 and TRBJ1-5): DGGITQSPKYLFRKEGQNVTLSCEQNLNHDAMYWYRQDPGQGLRLIYYSQIVNDFQKGDIAEGYSVSREKKESFPLTVTSAQKNPTAFYLCASSAPDRMGNQPQHFGDGTRLSIL.

In its sample, this clone was seen a few times. CDR3: CASRAFSEQFF. The CDR3 coding sequence is TGTGCCAGCAGAGCCTTTAGTGAGCAGTTCTTC. V and J are TRBV6-5 and TRBJ2-1, with D unresolved. The CDR3 loop spans 11 amino acids. Germline V CDR1 and CDR2: MNHEY, SVGAGI. V was cut by 6 bases and J by 9 bases, with 9 bases left in between.

The V and J genes are TRBV12-5 and TRBJ1-6; TRBD1 aligns across 7 bases. V shed 5 bases and J 9 bases; nucleotides not matched to a gene: 10. The CDR3 runs 15 residues. The germline V gene has CDR1 LGHNT and CDR2 FRNRAP. CDR3 amino acids: CASGEGGETGSPLHF. CDR3 DNA sequence: TGTGCTAGTGGTGAAGGGGGCGAAACGGGTTCACCCCTCCACTTT. Together with reference TRBV12-5 and TRBJ1-6, the CDR3 gives the full variable domain: DARVTQTPRHKVTEMGQEVTMRCQPILGHNTVFWYRQTMMQGLELLAYFRNRAPLDDSGMPKDRFSAEMPDATLATLKIQPSEPRDSAVYFCASGEGGETGSPLHFGNGTRLTVT.

This clone was counted only a few times. The chain recombines TRBV7-3 with TRBJ2-2; 11 positions match TRBD2. The CDR3 has 16 amino acids. Unmatched junction bases numbered 3, after V lost 0 bases and J lost 6 bases. Germline CDR1 is SGHTA and CDR2 is FQGTGA. The CDR3 bases are TGTGCCAGCAGCTTAACCCTAGCGGGGGGTTCCGGGGAGCTGTTTTTT. Residues: CASSLTLAGGSGELFF.

V and J are TRBV5-1 and TRBJ2-1; 7 bases are a match to TRBD2. CDR1 SGHRS and CDR2 YFSETQ come from the germline V gene. V was pared by 0 bases and J by 3 bases, with 3 bases of the junction left unmatched. This CDR3 is built from 15 residues. CDR3 coding DNA: TGCGCCAGCAGCTTGGGAGGGACTAACTACAATGAGCAGTTCTTC. It translates to CASSLGGTNYNEQFF.

V and J are TRBV7-6 and TRBJ1-1, with a weak D call TRBD1 (6 bases). Germline lookup yields CDR1 SGHVS and CDR2 FNYEAQ. V lost 5 bases and J lost 5, with 18 bases in between. This CDR3 is built from 15 residues. The CDR3 here is CASSGKTGDKTEAFF. CDR3 sequence (DNA): TGTGCCAGCAGCGGTAAGACAGGCGACAAGACTGAAGCTTTCTTT.

The V gene is TRBV4-1, the J gene TRBJ1-2; D is uncertain. The CDR3 spans 15 residues. V shed 4 bases and J shed 1 base, with 13 bases lying between them. Germline CDR1 MGHRA, CDR2 YSYEKL. DNA for the CDR3: TGCGCCAGCAGCCCCAGACGGAGCAATAACTATGGCTACACCTTC. Amino acids: CASSPRRSNNYGYTF.

The chain employs TRBV19 and TRBJ1-5; TRBD1 agrees at 7 bases. Germline-derived CDR1 and CDR2 are LNHDA and SQIVND (reference sequence). V shed 5 bases, J shed 2 bases, and the junction held 6 bases outside the gene matches. The length of the CDR3 is 15 residues. The DNA for the CDR3 is TGTGCCAGTAGTTCCCGGGACAGACGCAATCAGCCCCAGCATTTT. Encoded protein: CASSSRDRRNQPQHF.

CDR3 coding DNA: TGTGCCAGCAGCTTCCAGGGAGGTAATCAGCCCCAGCATTTT. The encoded protein is CASSFQGGNQPQHF. The chain employs TRBV11-2 and TRBJ1-5; D might be TRBD1 (5 bases). The CDR3 covers 14 residues. Germline V lookup: CDR1 SGHAT, CDR2 FQNNGV. The V end was cut by 3 bases, the J end by 4 bases, with 10 bases between.

The chain couples TRBV10-3 to TRBJ1-1; D is possibly TRBD1 (5 bases). Looked up from germline, CDR1 is ENHRY and CDR2 is SYGVKD. The CDR3 has 15 amino acids. The V end lost 10 bases, the J end lost 0 bases, and 18 bases lay between the germline ends. The chain's CDR3 is CATWGGEGLNTEAFF. CDR3 DNA sequence: TGTGCCACCTGGGGGGGGGAGGGCTTGAACACTGAAGCTTTCTTT.

The chain uses TRBV7-9 and TRBJ2-5, with D perhaps TRBD2 (5 bases). The DNA end is a closer match to TRBJ2-7, so the J assignment may be wrong. This CDR3 contains 11 residues. Germline V CDR1 and CDR2: SEHNR, FQNEAQ (reference sequence). The CDR3 sequence: CASSRGYEQYF. As DNA, the CDR3 is TGTGCCAGCAGCCGAGGGTACGAGCAGTACTTC.

This sequence joins TRBV7-2 and TRBJ1-1; 9 positions match TRBD1. The CDR3 spans 16 residues. Germline values: CDR1 SGHTA, CDR2 FQGNSA. Trimming removed 2 bases from V and 4 bases from J; junction bases left unmatched: 8. CDR3 nucleotide sequence: TGTGCCAGCAGCTTAACCACAGGGGGCTGGGGCACTGAAGCTTTCTTT. Translated: CASSLTTGGWGTEAFF.

The chain carries TRBV11-3 and TRBJ2-7; tentative D call: TRBD1 (6 bases). This CDR3 contains 14 residues. Germline lookup yields CDR1 SGHNT and CDR2 YENEEA. V was clipped by 5 bases and J by 0 bases, with 11 bases between them. The CDR3 DNA sequence: TGTGCCAGCAGCACAAACAGGGACTCCTACGAGCAGTACTTC. Its translation: CASSTNRDSYEQYF.

The CDR3 reads CASTGGLNTEAFF. The CDR3 bases are TGCGCCAGTACCGGGGGATTGAACACTGAAGCTTTCTTT. V usage is TRBV10-1 and J usage is TRBJ1-1; weak D call: TRBD1 (5 bases). The germline V gene has CDR1 WNHNN and CDR2 SYGVQD (reference sequence). This CDR3 is 13 amino acids long. V was cut by 9 bases and J by 0 bases, with 11 bases left in between.

This chain uses TRBV4-3 with TRBJ1-2, with TRBD1 as a possible D gene (5 bases). CDR3 length: 15 residues. Trimming shortened V by 1 base and J by 1 base, and 10 bases separated the two germline ends. The V gene's germline CDR1 is LGHNA and CDR2 YSLEER. CDR3 nucleotide sequence: TGCGCCAGCAGCCAAGCCTCGACAGATAACTATGGCTACACCTTC. Encoded protein: CASSQASTDNYGYTF.

The V and J genes are TRBV28 and TRBJ2-7, with D possibly being TRBD2 (5 bases). Trimming took 10 bases from V and 6 from J, leaving 16 bases between them. The length of the CDR3 is 12 residues. The germline V gene encodes CDR1 MDHEN and CDR2 SYDVKM. CDR3 DNA sequence: TGTGCCACCCGATGGACCGGAGGCGAGCAGTACTTC. Its translation is CATRWTGGEQYF.

This clone was observed a handful of times. The genes are TRBV5-1 and TRBJ1-4, with TRBD1 as a possible D gene (5 bases). Per the germline V gene, CDR1 is SGHRS and CDR2 is YFSETQ. Trimming took 0 bases from V and 7 from J, leaving 13 bases between them. The CDR3 sequence is 15 residues long. This chain's CDR3 is CASSLEAGPTEKLFF. The CDR3 DNA sequence: TGCGCCAGCAGCTTGGAGGCGGGGCCGACTGAAAAACTGTTTTTT.

The chain combines TRBV9 with TRBJ1-2, with 7 bases fitting TRBD1. V shed 6 bases and J 6 bases; nucleotides not matched to a gene: 11. Germline loops: CDR1 SGDLS, CDR2 YYNGEE. This CDR3 is 14 amino acids long. The CDR3: CASTRKGAEDGYTF. CDR3 DNA: TGTGCCAGCACCCGTAAGGGGGCGGAGGATGGCTACACCTTC. The full variable domain, in which reference TRBV9 and TRBJ1-2 provide the parts outside the CDR3, is DSGVTQTPKHLITATGQRVTLRCSPRSGDLSVYWYQQSLDQGLQFLIQYYNGEERAKGNILERFSAQQFPDLHSELNLSSLELGDSALYFCASTRKGAEDGYTFGSGTRLTVV.